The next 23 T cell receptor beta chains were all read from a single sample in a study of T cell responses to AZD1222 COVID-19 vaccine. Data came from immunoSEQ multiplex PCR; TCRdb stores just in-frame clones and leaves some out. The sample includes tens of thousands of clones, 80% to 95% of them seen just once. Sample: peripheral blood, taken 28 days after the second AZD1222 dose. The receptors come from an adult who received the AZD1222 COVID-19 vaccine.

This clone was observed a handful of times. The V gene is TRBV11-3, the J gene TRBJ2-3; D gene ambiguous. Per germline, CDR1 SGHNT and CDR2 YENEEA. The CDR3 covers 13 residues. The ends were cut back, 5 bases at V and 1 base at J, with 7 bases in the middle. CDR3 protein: CASSHGRTDTQYF. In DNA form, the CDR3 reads TGTGCCAGCAGCCACGGTCGCACAGATACGCAGTATTTT.

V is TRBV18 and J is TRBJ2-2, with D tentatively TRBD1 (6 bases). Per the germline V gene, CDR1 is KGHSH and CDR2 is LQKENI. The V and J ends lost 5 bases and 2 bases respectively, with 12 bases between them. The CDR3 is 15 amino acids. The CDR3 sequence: CASSSGTHNTGELFF. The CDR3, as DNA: TGTGCCAGCTCATCCGGGACACATAACACCGGGGAGCTGTTTTTT.

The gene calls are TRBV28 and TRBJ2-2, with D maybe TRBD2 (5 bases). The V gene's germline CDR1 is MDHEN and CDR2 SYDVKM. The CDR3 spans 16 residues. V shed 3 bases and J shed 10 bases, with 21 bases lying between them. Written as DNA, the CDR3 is TGTGCCAGCAGTTTCGGAGGACGTGAAAGACGCCCGGAGCTGTTTTTT. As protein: CASSFGGRERRPELFF. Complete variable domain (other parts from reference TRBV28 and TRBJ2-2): DVKVTQSSRYLVKRTGEKVFLECVQDMDHENMFWYRQDPGLGLRLIYFSYDVKMKEKGDIPEGYSVSREKKERFSLILESASTNQTSMYLCASSFGGRERRPELFFGEGSRLTVL.

CDR3 nucleotides: TGTGCCTGGAGCAAATCTATAGACTTCGAAGCTTTCTTT. Translating it yields CAWSKSIDFEAFF. This chain uses TRBV30 with TRBJ1-1; unclear D gene. Trimming removed 3 bases at V and 8 bases at J, with 16 bases between. The CDR3 has 13 residues. Germline CDR1 reads GTSNPN; CDR2 reads SVGIG (reference sequence).

CDR3 DNA: TGCAGCGTTGAGGGACAGGGTGGAGGTGAGCAGTTCTTC. This sequence encodes CSVEGQGGGEQFF. The genes are TRBV29-1 and TRBJ2-1; 9 nucleotides agree with TRBD1. CDR1 and CDR2 (germline): SQVTM, ANQGSEA. V was clipped by 3 bases and J by 9 bases; unmatched bases: 6. CDR3 size: 13 residues.

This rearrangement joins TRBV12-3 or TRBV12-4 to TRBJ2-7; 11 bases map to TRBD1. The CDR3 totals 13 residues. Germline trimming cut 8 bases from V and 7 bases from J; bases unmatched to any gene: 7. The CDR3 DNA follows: TGTGCCAGCTGGACAGGGGGCGCGGAAGAGCAGTACTTC. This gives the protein CASWTGGAEEQYF.

CDR3 amino acids: CSASSWTSGNEQFF. CDR3 in DNA: TGCAGTGCTAGTTCCTGGACTAGCGGGAATGAGCAGTTCTTC. V and J are TRBV20-1 and TRBJ2-1; 11 bases are shared with TRBD2. This CDR3 contains 14 residues. Germline-derived CDR1 and CDR2 are DFQATT and SNEGSKA (reference sequence). V shed 3 bases, J shed 7 bases, and the junction held 5 bases outside the gene matches.

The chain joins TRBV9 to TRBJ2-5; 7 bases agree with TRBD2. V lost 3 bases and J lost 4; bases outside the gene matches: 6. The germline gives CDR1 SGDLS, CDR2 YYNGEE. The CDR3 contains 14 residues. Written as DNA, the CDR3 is TGTGCCAGCAGCGAGTCGGGGGGAGGAGAGACCCAGTACTTC. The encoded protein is CASSESGGGETQYF.

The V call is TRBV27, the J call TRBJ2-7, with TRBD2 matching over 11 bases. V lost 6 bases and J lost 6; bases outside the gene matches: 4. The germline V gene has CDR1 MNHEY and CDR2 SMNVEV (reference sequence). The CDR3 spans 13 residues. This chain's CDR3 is CASSFSGRAEQYF. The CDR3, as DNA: TGTGCCAGCAGCTTTAGCGGGAGGGCCGAGCAGTACTTC.

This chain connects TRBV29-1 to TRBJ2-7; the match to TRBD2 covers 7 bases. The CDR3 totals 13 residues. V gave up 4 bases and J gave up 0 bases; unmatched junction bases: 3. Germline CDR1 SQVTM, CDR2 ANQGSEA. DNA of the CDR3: TGCAGCGTTGGGGGGGGGACCTCCTACGAGCAGTACTTC. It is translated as CSVGGGTSYEQYF.

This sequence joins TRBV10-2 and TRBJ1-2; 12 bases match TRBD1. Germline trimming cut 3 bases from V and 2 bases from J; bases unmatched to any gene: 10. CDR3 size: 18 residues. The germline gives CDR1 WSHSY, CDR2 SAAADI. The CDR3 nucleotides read TGCGCCAGCAGTGACCCCGGGACAGGGGGCTTAGAGAACTATGGCTACACCTTC. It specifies CASSDPGTGGLENYGYTF.

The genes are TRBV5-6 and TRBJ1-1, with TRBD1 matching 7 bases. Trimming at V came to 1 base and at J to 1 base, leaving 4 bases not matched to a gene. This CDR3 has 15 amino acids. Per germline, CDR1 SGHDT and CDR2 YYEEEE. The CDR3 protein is CASSLSGQENTEAFF. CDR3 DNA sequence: TGTGCCAGCAGCTTGTCAGGACAGGAGAACACTGAAGCTTTCTTT.

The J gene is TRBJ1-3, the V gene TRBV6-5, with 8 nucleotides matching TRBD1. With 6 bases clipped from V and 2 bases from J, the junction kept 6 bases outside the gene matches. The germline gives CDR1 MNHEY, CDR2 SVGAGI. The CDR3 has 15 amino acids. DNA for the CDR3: TGTGCCAGCAGACGGGGACAGGAGACTGGAAACACCATATATTTT. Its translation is CASRRGQETGNTIYF.

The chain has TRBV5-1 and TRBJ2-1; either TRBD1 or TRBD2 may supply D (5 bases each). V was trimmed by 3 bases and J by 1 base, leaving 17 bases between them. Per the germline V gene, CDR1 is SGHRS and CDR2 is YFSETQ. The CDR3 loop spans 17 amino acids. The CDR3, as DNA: TGCGCCAGCAGCTCCATGGCCGGGACCTCGTCCTACAATGAGCAGTTCTTC. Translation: CASSSMAGTSSYNEQFF.

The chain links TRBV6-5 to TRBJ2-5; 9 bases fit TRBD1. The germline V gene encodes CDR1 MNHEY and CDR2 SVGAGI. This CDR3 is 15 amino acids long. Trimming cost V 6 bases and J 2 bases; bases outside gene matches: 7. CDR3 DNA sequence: TGTGCCAGCAGGGCGGACAGGGGACGGCAAGAGACCCAGTACTTC. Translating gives CASRADRGRQETQYF.

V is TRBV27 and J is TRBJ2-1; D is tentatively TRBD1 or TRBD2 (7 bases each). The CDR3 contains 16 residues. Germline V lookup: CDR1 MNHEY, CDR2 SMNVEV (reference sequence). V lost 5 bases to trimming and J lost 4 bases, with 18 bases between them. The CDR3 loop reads CASSQRGLAVYNEQFF. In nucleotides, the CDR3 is TGTGCCAGCAGTCAAAGGGGGCTAGCGGTTTACAATGAGCAGTTCTTC.

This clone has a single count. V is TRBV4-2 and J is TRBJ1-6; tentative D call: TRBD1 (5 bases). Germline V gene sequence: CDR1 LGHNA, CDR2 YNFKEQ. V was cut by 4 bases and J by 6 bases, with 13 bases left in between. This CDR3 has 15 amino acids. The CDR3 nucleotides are TGTGCCAGCAGCCCCGATGGGGACCGTAATTCACCCCTCCACTTT. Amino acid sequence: CASSPDGDRNSPLHF.

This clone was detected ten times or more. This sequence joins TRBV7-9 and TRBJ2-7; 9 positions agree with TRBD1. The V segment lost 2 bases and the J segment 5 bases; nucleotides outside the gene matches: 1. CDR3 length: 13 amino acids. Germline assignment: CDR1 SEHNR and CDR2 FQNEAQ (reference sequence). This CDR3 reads CASSLTGGDEQYF. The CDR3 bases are TGTGCCAGCAGCTTAACAGGGGGCGACGAGCAGTACTTC.

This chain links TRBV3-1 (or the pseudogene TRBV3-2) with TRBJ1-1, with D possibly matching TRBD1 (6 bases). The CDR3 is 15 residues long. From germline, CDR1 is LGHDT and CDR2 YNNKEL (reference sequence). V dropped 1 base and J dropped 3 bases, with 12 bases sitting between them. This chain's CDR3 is CASSQAVGADTEAFF. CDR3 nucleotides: TGTGCCAGCAGCCAAGCGGTGGGGGCTGACACTGAAGCTTTCTTT.

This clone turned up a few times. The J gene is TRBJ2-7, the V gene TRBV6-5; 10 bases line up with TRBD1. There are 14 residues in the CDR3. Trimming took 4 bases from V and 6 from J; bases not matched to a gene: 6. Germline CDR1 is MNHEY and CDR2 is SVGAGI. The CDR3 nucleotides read TGTGCCAGCAGTTCACCCGGGACAGGGGCCGAGCAGTACTTC. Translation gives CASSSPGTGAEQYF.

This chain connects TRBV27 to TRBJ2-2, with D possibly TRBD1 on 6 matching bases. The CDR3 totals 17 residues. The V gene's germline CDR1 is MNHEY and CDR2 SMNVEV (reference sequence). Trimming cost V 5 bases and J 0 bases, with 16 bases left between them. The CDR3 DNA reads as TGTGCCAGCAGTGCACCCGGACAGAACGCGAACACCGGGGAGCTGTTTTTT. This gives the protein CASSAPGQNANTGELFF.

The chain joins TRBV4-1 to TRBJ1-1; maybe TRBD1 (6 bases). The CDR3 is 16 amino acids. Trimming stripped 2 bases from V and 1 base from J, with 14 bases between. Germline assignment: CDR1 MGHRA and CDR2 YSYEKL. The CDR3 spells CASSQPLKTGNTEAFF. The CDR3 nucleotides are TGCGCCAGCAGCCAACCACTAAAGACAGGGAACACTGAAGCTTTCTTT.

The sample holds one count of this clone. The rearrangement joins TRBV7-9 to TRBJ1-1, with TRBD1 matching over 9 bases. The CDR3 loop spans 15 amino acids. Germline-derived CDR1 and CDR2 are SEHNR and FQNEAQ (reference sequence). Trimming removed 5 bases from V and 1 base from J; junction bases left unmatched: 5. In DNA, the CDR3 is TGTGCCAGCAGCACCGGACAGGGGACGAACACTGAAGCTTTCTTT. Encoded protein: CASSTGQGTNTEAFF.